This TCR beta chain stems from a study of cytomegalovirus exposure and HLA in healthy donors. On this clone: The antigen is unknown.

The PCR had 60 Vbeta and 13 Jbeta primers. The repertoire was sequenced with immunoSEQ multiplex PCR; TCRdb's copy has only in-frame clones and lacks some. Of around 94,000 clones in the sample, around 76% were seen once. Study-wide results and caveats: In a later analysis, TCR beta V- and J-gene trimming showed a link to a missense DCLRE1C variant.

With V trimmed by 7 bases and J by 1 base, 7 bases remained unmatched. Germline values: CDR1 MDHEN, CDR2 SYDVKM. This CDR3 contains 14 residues. The V and J genes are TRBV28 and TRBJ2-7; 7 bases agree with TRBD1. The sequenced material came from PBMCs. This TCR came from a woman in her sixties or seventies in good health and CMV-seropositive. The CDR3 nucleotides are TGTGCCAGCAATCCTCAGGGGGTATCCTACGAGCAGTACTTC. It yields the protein CASNPQGVSYEQYF. Filled out from reference TRBV28 and TRBJ2-7, the complete variable domain reads DVKVTQSSRYLVKRTGEKVFLECVQDMDHENMFWYRQDPGLGLRLIYFSYDVKMKEKGDIPEGYSVSREKKERFSLILESASTNQTSMYLCASNPQGVSYEQYFGPGTRLTVT.